This paragraph covers one TCR beta chain sequence. Its specificity is not known. The CDR3 consists of 10 residues. Deletions cut 6 bases from V and 8 bases from J, with 10 bases between. Looked up from germline, CDR1 is DFQATT and CDR2 is SNEGSKA (reference sequence). This sample is drawn from a study of identifying expanded T cells in peripheral blood. Study-wide results and limits: Across healthy donors, higher total template counts meant significantly greater roughly 2-week count variance. About 1.2 clones differed between technical replicates, versus approximately 17 and 20 over time.

Collection occurred without any documented infections or immune events in donors. Using immunoSEQ multiplex PCR, the repertoire was profiled, and TCRdb retains in-frame clones only, with some absent. The sample lists around 100,000 clones; about 89% were seen once. The genes are TRBV20-1 and TRBJ1-2; no reliable D call. This clonotype originated in a person between 18 and 69 years old in good health. The sequenced sample was blood. The CDR3 DNA follows: TGCAGTGCCAAGAATTTGGGCTACACCTTC. Translated, it gives CSAKNLGYTF.